Listed below are T cell receptor beta chains from one sample, sequenced in a study of T cell clones after liver transplantation. The protocol was immunoSEQ multiplex PCR, while the TCRdb copy is restricted to in-frame clones and leaves out a portion. The repertoire holds around 100,000 clones, with around 84% as singletons. The source was CD4+ T cells from blood, collected around 4 years after liver transplant. The source of these receptors is a human patient who received a liver transplant. Some T cells may originate from the graft donor. CDR3s include the opening cysteine and the closing phenylalanine or tryptophan. D genes are given only for firm matches. Only some rows state a clone size, as once, few, many or a class for expanded clones.

TRBJ2-5 TRBD2 . TRBV5-1 TGCGCCAGCCGGGAGGGGTTTTCAGCGGAGACCCAGTACTTC CASREGFSAETQYF
TRBJ1-5 . . TRBV6-1 TGTGCCAGCGCTCATCGTGCCCAAACCCAGCATTTT CASAHRAQTQHF
TRBJ1-5 . . TRBV19 TGTGCCAGCCAACACAGGGAGGCAAATCAGCCCCAGCATTTT CASQHREANQPQHF
TRBJ2-3 TRBD1 . TRBV7-6 TGTGCCAGCAGCAGGACAGGGGGCCAAGATACGCAGTATTTT CASSRTGGQDTQYF
TRBJ1-4 TRBD1 . TRBV2 TGTGCCAGCAGAGAACCAGGGGGAGCAACTAATGAAAAACTGTTTTTT CASREPGGATNEKLFF
TRBJ1-5 . . TRBV2 TGTGCCAGCAGAGGTGGGAATCAGCCCCAGCATTTT CASRGGNQPQHF
TRBJ1-2 TRBD1 . TRBV7-2 TGTGCCAGCAGCCCAGGGGGGGCTGTAAGCTATGGCTACACCTTC CASSPGGAVSYGYTF
TRBJ1-2 TRBD1 once TRBV5-7 TGTGCCAGCAGGGAGGGACAGCGGAATGGCTACACCTTC CASREGQRNGYTF
TRBJ1-4 . . TRBV13 TGTGCCAGCAGCTACAAACACGTAACAGGCCCTAATGAAAAACTGTTTTTT CASSYKHVTGPNEKLFF
TRBJ2-5 . . TRBV10-1 TGCGCCAGCCCTTTGGACGGTTCGGGAGAGACCCAGTACTTC CASPLDGSGETQYF
TRBJ2-2 . . TRBV7-9 TGTGCCAGCAGGTTTGAGGGCACCGGGGAGCTGTTTTTT CASRFEGTGELFF
TRBJ1-1 . . TRBV27 TGTGCCAGCAGTTTATACAGGGCGCGAAGCACTGAAGCTTTCTTT CASSLYRARSTEAFF
TRBJ2-3 TRBD2 once TRBV5-1 TGCGCCAGCACCGTAGCGGGACTAACCACAGATACGCAGTATTTT CASTVAGLTTDTQYF
TRBJ2-1 . . TRBV11-3 TGTGCCAGCAGCGCCACGGACAGTAAATACAATGAGCAGTTCTTC CASSATDSKYNEQFF
TRBJ2-2 . . TRBV7-3 TGTGCCAGCGCCCGGAGCAACACCGGGGAGCTGTTTTTT CASARSNTGELFF
TRBJ1-5 . . TRBV28 TGTGCCAGCACCTCGGGGGGACAGCCCCAGCATTTT CASTSGGQPQHF
TRBJ2-6 . . TRBV7-7 TGTGCCAGCAGTGAGACAGGTGGTGCTGGGGCCAACGTCCTGACTTTC CASSETGGAGANVLTF